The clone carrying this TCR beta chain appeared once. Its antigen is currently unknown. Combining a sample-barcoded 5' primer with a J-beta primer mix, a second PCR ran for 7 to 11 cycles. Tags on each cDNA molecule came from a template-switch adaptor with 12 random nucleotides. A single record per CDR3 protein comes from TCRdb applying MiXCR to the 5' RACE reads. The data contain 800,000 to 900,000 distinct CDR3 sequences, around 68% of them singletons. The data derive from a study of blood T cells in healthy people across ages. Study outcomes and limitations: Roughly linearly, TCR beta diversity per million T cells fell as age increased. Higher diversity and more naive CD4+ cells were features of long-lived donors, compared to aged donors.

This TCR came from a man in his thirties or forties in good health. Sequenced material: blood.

CDR3 nucleotides: TGTGCCAGCAGCTTAGCGCTAGGAGATGAGCAGTTCTTC. It yields the protein CASSLALGDEQFF. The chain recombines TRBV7-2 with TRBJ2-1, with no clear D. Germline CDR1 SGHTA, CDR2 FQGNSA. The CDR3 consists of 13 residues. V was trimmed by 0 bases and J by 8 bases, leaving 8 bases between them.